This note documents a single TCR beta chain sequence. CDR1 is MNHNS, CDR2 SASEGT, per germline. The CDR3 contains 15 residues. V shed 5 bases and J 7 bases; nucleotides not matched to a gene: 12. This sample is drawn from a study of regulatory T cells in long-lasting Graves disease. The time point: persistent/refractory GD, antithyroid drugs over 5 years with positive TRAb. Making the TCR library involved RNA that had been extracted from PBMCs. An endocrinology department located in Xi'an, China, was where the patients came from. From each patient, about 8.5 milliliters of peripheral blood was drawn and collected into an EDTA anticoagulant tube. Construction of TCR beta libraries relied on iRepertoire HTBI primers and on Arm-PCR targeting CDR3 regions. TCRdb independently ran MiXCR on the multiplex PCR reads; one entry per CDR3 protein. The sample yields approximately 400,000 distinct CDR3 sequences, 20% to 25% seen once.

The receptor's source is a female donor with Graves disease. This chain connects TRBV6-1 to TRBJ2-7; TRBD1 matches at 9 bases. The sample was peripheral blood mononuclear cells (PBMCs), taken when the disease was refractory, from a patient treated with antithyroid drugs. CDR3 region: CASSNRDRELGEQYF. The DNA for the CDR3 is TGTGCCAGCAGTAACCGGGACAGGGAACTGGGAGAGCAGTACTTC.